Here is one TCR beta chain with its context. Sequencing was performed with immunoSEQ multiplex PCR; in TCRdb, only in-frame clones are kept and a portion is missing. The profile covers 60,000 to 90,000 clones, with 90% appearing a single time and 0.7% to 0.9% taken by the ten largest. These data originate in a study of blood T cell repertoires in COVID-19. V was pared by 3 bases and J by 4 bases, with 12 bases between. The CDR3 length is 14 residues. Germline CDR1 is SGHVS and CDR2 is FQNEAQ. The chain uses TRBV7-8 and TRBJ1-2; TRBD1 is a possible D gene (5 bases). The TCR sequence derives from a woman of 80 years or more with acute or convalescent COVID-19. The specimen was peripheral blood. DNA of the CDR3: TGTGCCAGCAGCTTTGACATTAGGGGCTATGGCTACACCTTC. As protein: CASSFDIRGYGYTF.